Shown below are 3 T cell receptor beta chains from a single sample sequenced in a study of T cells in Graves' hyperthyroidism and ophthalmopathy. Amplification targeted TCR beta CDR3 regions from RNA transcripts. HTBI primers were used for first-round RT-PCR of the TCR CDR3. TCRdb independently ran MiXCR on the multiplex PCR reads; one entry per CDR3 protein. The table records under 350,000 distinct CDR3 sequences, about a sixth of them present only once. Sequenced sample: blood. The receptor source for this set is a woman aged 55-70 years with Graves' ophthalmopathy.

This clonotype has a count of ten or more. The rearrangement joins TRBV20-1 to TRBJ1-5; weak D call: TRBD1 (6 bases). CDR3 length: 13 residues. Germline-derived CDR1 and CDR2 are DFQATT and SNEGSKA (reference sequence). With 3 bases removed from V and 7 bases from J, the gap between germline ends came to 13 bases. The CDR3 sequence is CSASYRVRQPQHF. CDR3 nucleotides: TGCAGTGCTAGCTACAGGGTAAGACAGCCCCAGCATTTT.

This clonotype came up a few times. The DNA of the CDR3 is TGTGCCACCAGTGATTTGAAAGGGGGCCAGCCCCAGCATTTT. Translation: CATSDLKGGQPQHF. V and J are TRBV24-1 and TRBJ1-5; the match to TRBD1 covers 7 bases. The germline gives CDR1 KGHDR, CDR2 SFDVKD. This CDR3 is 14 amino acids long. With 0 bases clipped from V and 7 bases from J, the junction kept 2 bases outside the gene matches.

This rearrangement joins TRBV4-1 to TRBJ2-7; D not resolved. Germline V gene lookup returns CDR1 MGHRA and CDR2 YSYEKL. Deletions cut 4 bases from V and 5 bases from J, with 18 bases between. This CDR3 is 15 amino acids long. CDR3 residues: CASSRRWVGSHEQYF. Here the CDR3 DNA reads TGCGCCAGCAGCCGACGGTGGGTGGGTTCCCACGAGCAGTACTTC.